The 30 T cell receptor beta chains listed next were all sequenced from one sample in a study of blood T cell repertoires in COVID-19. TCRdb's table, derived via immunoSEQ multiplex PCR, lists solely in-frame clones and lacks some. Here the sample spans roughly 410,000 clones, more than 70% being singletons. Sample: peripheral blood. These receptors all come from a man aged 35-49 years with acute or convalescent COVID-19.

This clone was counted a single time. V usage is TRBV7-2 and J usage is TRBJ1-2; 8 bases match TRBD1. CDR1 SGHTA and CDR2 FQGNSA come from the germline V gene. With V trimmed by 5 bases and J by 4 bases, 6 bases remained unmatched. The CDR3 is made up of 14 amino acids. CDR3 in DNA: TGTGCCAGCAGCACCGGGACAGGACCCTATGGCTACACCTTC. It translates to CASSTGTGPYGYTF. The full variable domain, its missing parts supplied by reference TRBV7-2 and TRBJ1-2, is GAGVSQSPSNKVTEKGKDVELRCDPISGHTALYWYRQSLGQGLEFLIYFQGNSAPDKSGLPSDRFSAERTGGSVSTLTIQRTQQEDSAVYLCASSTGTGPYGYTFGSGTRLTVV.

The V call is TRBV9, the J call TRBJ1-5, with D perhaps matching TRBD1 (6 bases). V was shortened by 2 bases and J by 0 bases, with 21 bases between the two germline ends. Per the germline V gene, CDR1 is SGDLS and CDR2 is YYNGEE. The CDR3 runs 19 residues. The CDR3 sequence: CASSVGPGGAPYSNQPQHF. CDR3 DNA sequence: TGTGCCAGCAGCGTCGGCCCCGGGGGGGCCCCTTATAGCAATCAGCCCCAGCATTTT.

The chain employs TRBV7-3 and TRBJ2-3, with D maybe TRBD1 (6 bases). Germline V gene lookup returns CDR1 SGHTA and CDR2 FQGTGA. V lost 5 bases to trimming and J lost 2 bases, with 17 bases between them. The CDR3 has 16 amino acids. The CDR3 region is CASSIQGGGYTDTQYF. Here the CDR3 DNA reads TGTGCCAGCAGCATACAGGGTGGGGGATACACAGATACGCAGTATTTT.

The V call is TRBV7-3, the J call TRBJ2-2; possibly TRBD1 for D (6 bases). The length of the CDR3 is 16 residues. Germline loops: CDR1 SGHTA, CDR2 FQGTGA. The V end was cut by 5 bases, the J end by 1 base, with 14 bases between. Written as DNA, the CDR3 is TGTGCCAGCAGCAGGGGAGAGACAGGGAACACCGGGGAGCTGTTTTTT. Protein product: CASSRGETGNTGELFF.

The J gene is TRBJ2-1, the V gene TRBV5-1; TRBD2 might be the D (5 bases). Germline CDR1 SGHRS, CDR2 YFSETQ. Trimming took 4 bases from V and 4 from J, leaving 9 bases between them. CDR3 length equals 13 residues. CDR3 bases: TGCGCCAGCAGCCCGGACTTATACAATGAGCAGTTCTTC. This sequence encodes CASSPDLYNEQFF.

This chain links TRBV5-4 with TRBJ2-3, with D tentatively TRBD2 (5 bases). There are 14 residues in the CDR3. Germline V gene data show CDR1 as SGHNT and CDR2 as YYREEE (reference sequence). The ends were cut back, 2 bases at V and 4 bases at J, with 11 bases in the middle. Here the CDR3 reads CASSLLIGADTQYF. DNA of the CDR3: TGTGCCAGCAGCTTACTCATCGGGGCAGATACGCAGTATTTT.

This clone was counted only a few times. V and J are TRBV28 and TRBJ1-2, with a weak D call TRBD1 (5 bases). The CDR3 contains 13 residues. V shed 6 bases and J shed 6 bases, with 14 bases lying between them. Germline CDR1 and CDR2: MDHEN and SYDVKM. The CDR3 here is CASREDPGNGYTF. CDR3 nucleotides: TGTGCCAGCAGGGAAGACCCAGGGAATGGCTACACCTTC.

The chain couples TRBV3-1 (or the pseudogene TRBV3-2) to TRBJ1-2, with TRBD1 identical over 9 bases. V lost 4 bases to trimming and J lost 5 bases; unmatched junction nucleotides: 5. Germline V gene sequence: CDR1 LGHDT, CDR2 YNNKEL (reference sequence). The CDR3 covers 14 residues. This CDR3 is CASSLTGGRYGYTF. The CDR3 bases are TGTGCCAGCAGCCTTACAGGGGGCAGATATGGCTACACCTTC.

This sequence joins TRBV19 and TRBJ2-7, with D tentatively TRBD1 (5 bases). Germline CDR1 reads LNHDA; CDR2 reads SQIVND (reference sequence). Deletions cut 7 bases from V and 0 bases from J, with 13 bases between. The CDR3 has 14 amino acids. The CDR3 DNA reads as TGTGCCAGTAACCACAGGTGGAGCTCCTACGAGCAGTACTTC. Its protein is CASNHRWSSYEQYF.

V and J are TRBV6-5 and TRBJ2-5; TRBD2 is a possible D gene (6 bases). Trimming shortened V by 2 bases and J by 4 bases, and 11 bases separated the two germline ends. CDR1 is MNHEY and CDR2 is SVGAGI in the germline V gene. This CDR3 has 14 amino acids. For the CDR3, the DNA is TGTGCCAGCAGTTACAGGGAGGTTCGAGAGACCCAGTACTTC. It encodes CASSYREVRETQYF.

The chain couples TRBV2 to TRBJ2-7; possible D gene TRBD1, 5 bases. The germline V gene encodes CDR1 SNHLY and CDR2 FYNNEI. This CDR3 contains 13 residues. V gave up 7 bases and J gave up 1 base, with 11 bases separating them. CDR3 bases: TGTGCCAGCAACCACAGGTTATCCTACGAGCAGTACTTC. This gives the protein CASNHRLSYEQYF.

The chain employs TRBV29-1 and TRBJ2-1, with 14 bases matching TRBD2. This CDR3 is built from 16 residues. Losses at the gene ends were 4 bases for V and 9 bases for J; bases not matched to a gene: 11. The germline gives CDR1 SQVTM, CDR2 ANQGSEA. The CDR3 nucleotides read TGCAGCGTTGCCCCCGGGACTAGCGGGAGCCGTATTGAGCAGTTCTTC. Translating it yields CSVAPGTSGSRIEQFF.

For the CDR3, the DNA is TGTGCCAGCAGTTACACGACAGTGGGCACTGAAGCTTTCTTT. Amino acids: CASSYTTVGTEAFF. The chain has TRBV6-5 and TRBJ1-1; D might be TRBD1 (5 bases). Germline V gene sequence: CDR1 MNHEY, CDR2 SVGAGI. V lost 2 bases to trimming and J lost 4 bases, with 11 bases between them. The CDR3 totals 14 residues.

The chain employs TRBV3-1 (or the pseudogene TRBV3-2) and TRBJ1-4; possible D gene TRBD1, 6 bases. The CDR3 contains 15 residues. V was trimmed by 4 bases and J by 8 bases, leaving 17 bases between them. The germline V gene encodes CDR1 LGHDT and CDR2 YNNKEL (reference sequence). For the CDR3, the DNA is TGTGCCAGCAGCCTAATGGCGGGGGCGCCGGAAAAACTGTTTTTT. It translates to CASSLMAGAPEKLFF.

The CDR3 spells CASSRLPPRDRVETQYF. CDR3 bases: TGCGCCAGCAGCCGCCTGCCCCCACGGGACAGGGTAGAGACCCAGTACTTC. V is TRBV4-1 and J is TRBJ2-5; 9 positions agree with TRBD1. The CDR3 sequence is 17 residues long. Germline lookup yields CDR1 MGHRA and CDR2 YSYEKL. J gave up 4 bases and V 4 bases, and 13 bases lay outside the gene matches.

The genes are TRBV6-5 and TRBJ1-2, with D uncertain. This CDR3 has 12 residues. Germline CDR1 is MNHEY and CDR2 is SVGAGI. Trimming removed 8 bases at V and 7 bases at J, with 14 bases between. CDR3 nucleotide sequence: TGTGCCAGCGGGCCCACGGATCTTGGCTACACCTTC. Protein sequence: CASGPTDLGYTF.

V usage is TRBV19 and J usage is TRBJ2-2; possibly TRBD2 for D (7 bases). Germline CDR1 and CDR2: LNHDA and SQIVND (reference sequence). The CDR3 totals 13 residues. With 4 bases removed from V and 6 bases from J, the gap between germline ends came to 9 bases. CDR3 nucleotide sequence: TGTGCCAGTAGTAGGCGGGGGCCCGGGGAGCTGTTTTTT. Its translation: CASSRRGPGELFF.

The chain joins TRBV11-3 to TRBJ2-1; TRBD2 matches 11 bases. This CDR3 is 15 amino acids long. Looked up from germline, CDR1 is SGHNT and CDR2 is YENEEA. J lost 5 bases, V lost 5 bases, and 5 bases had no gene match. The CDR3 region is CASSRSGRGNNEQFF. The CDR3 DNA reads TGTGCCAGCAGCCGTAGCGGGAGGGGAAACAATGAGCAGTTCTTC.

This chain links TRBV11-1 with TRBJ1-1, with 7 bases matching TRBD1. This CDR3 spans 13 amino acids. The V gene's germline CDR1 is SGHAT and CDR2 FQDESV (reference sequence). Trimming at V came to 6 bases and at J to 3 bases, leaving 4 bases not matched to a gene. The CDR3 DNA reads as TGTGCCAGCAGTTACAGGGGCGACACTGAAGCTTTCTTT. Amino acid sequence: CASSYRGDTEAFF.

CDR3 residues: CASIGQTETQQYF. CDR3 sequence (DNA): TGTGCCAGTATCGGGCAGACAGAAACTCAACAGTACTTC. V usage is TRBV19 and J usage is TRBJ2-4, with a weak D call TRBD1 (5 bases). Trimming pared 7 bases from V and 13 bases from J, leaving 20 bases between. The CDR3 totals 13 residues. CDR1 is LNHDA and CDR2 is SQIVND in the germline V gene (reference sequence).

The chain is built from TRBV24-1 and TRBJ1-2; 8 nucleotides match TRBD1. The CDR3 spans 14 residues. The germline V gene encodes CDR1 KGHDR and CDR2 SFDVKD. Trimming removed 3 bases from V and 2 bases from J; junction bases left unmatched: 1. The CDR3 coding sequence is TGTGCCACCAGTGATCCAGGGGGCAACTATGGCTACACCTTC. As protein: CATSDPGGNYGYTF.

The gene calls are TRBV6-5 and TRBJ1-1; D gene ambiguous. Deletions cut 2 bases from V and 0 bases from J, with 7 bases between. From germline, CDR1 is MNHEY and CDR2 SVGAGI. The CDR3 is 14 amino acids. The CDR3 reads CASSYRRMNTEAFF. The CDR3 DNA sequence: TGTGCCAGCAGTTACAGGCGGATGAACACTGAAGCTTTCTTT.

V is TRBV7-8 and J is TRBJ1-6; the D is unclear. V lost 1 base, J lost 0 bases, and 10 bases lay in between. This CDR3 comprises 17 residues. Germline V gives CDR1 SGHVS, CDR2 FQNEAQ. The CDR3 loop reads CASSLVPGSSYNSPLHF. The CDR3 coding sequence is TGTGCCAGCAGCTTAGTTCCGGGGAGCTCCTATAATTCACCCCTCCACTTT.

The chain couples TRBV7-2 to TRBJ1-1, with D possibly TRBD1 on 6 matching bases. This CDR3 is built from 13 residues. Trimming shortened V by 3 bases and J by 6 bases, and 11 bases separated the two germline ends. Looked up from germline, CDR1 is SGHTA and CDR2 is FQGNSA. CDR3: CASSFRGFSEAFF. The CDR3 DNA reads TGTGCCAGCAGCTTCAGGGGTTTCTCTGAAGCTTTCTTT.

This chain links TRBV3-1 (or the pseudogene TRBV3-2) with TRBJ2-7; D is unclear. This CDR3 region has 13 residues. The germline CDR1 and CDR2 sequences are LGHDT and YNNKEL (reference sequence). Trimming pared 4 bases from V and 0 bases from J, leaving 7 bases between. CDR3 amino acids: CASSPYSSYEQYF. The CDR3 nucleotides read TGTGCCAGCAGCCCTTACAGCTCCTACGAGCAGTACTTC.

V and J are TRBV4-3 and TRBJ2-3; TRBD2 matches 9 bases. There are 15 residues in the CDR3. Germline V lookup: CDR1 LGHNA, CDR2 YSLEER. V shed 1 base and J 4 bases; nucleotides not matched to a gene: 3. In DNA form, the CDR3 reads TGCGCCAGCAGCCAAGGGACTAGCGCGCCAGATACGCAGTATTTT. Translating it yields CASSQGTSAPDTQYF.

The V and J genes are TRBV7-8 and TRBJ2-1, with D perhaps TRBD2 (5 bases). This CDR3 region has 16 residues. CDR1 is SGHVS and CDR2 is FQNEAQ in the germline V gene. V lost 1 base, J lost 5 bases, and 15 bases lay in between. CDR3 residues: CASSLVGLATNNEQFF. CDR3 nucleotides: TGTGCCAGCAGCTTAGTAGGCCTAGCCACCAACAATGAGCAGTTCTTC.

The V call is TRBV28, the J call TRBJ1-2; TRBD1 agrees at 8 bases. The ends lost 3 bases at V and 6 bases at J; junction bases unmatched: 12. Germline loops: CDR1 MDHEN, CDR2 SYDVKM. CDR3 length: 16 residues. The CDR3 DNA reads TGTGCCAGCAGTTTCTCCCTCGGACAGGGTGGAGATGGCTACACCTTC. Its translation is CASSFSLGQGGDGYTF.

This clone was detected only once. The V gene is TRBV5-4, the J gene TRBJ1-1; D not resolved. Germline V lookup: CDR1 SGHNT, CDR2 YYREEE (reference sequence). V shed 4 bases and J shed 2 bases, with 6 bases lying between them. The CDR3 covers 12 residues. The CDR3 coding sequence is TGTGCCAGCAGCGCAGGAAACACTGAAGCTTTCTTT. As protein: CASSAGNTEAFF.

This rearrangement joins TRBV19 to TRBJ1-5, with 9 bases matching TRBD1. V dropped 3 bases and J dropped 5; count of bases not matched to a gene: 5. The CDR3 is 15 amino acids. Germline-derived CDR1 and CDR2 are LNHDA and SQIVND (reference sequence). The CDR3 protein is CASSIPGQGYQPQHF. The DNA of the CDR3 is TGTGCCAGTAGTATTCCGGGACAGGGCTATCAGCCCCAGCATTTT.